The present T cell receptor (beta chain) was sequenced within a study of multiple sclerosis patients with progressive multifocal leukoencephalopathy. Concerning this clone itself: What it recognizes is unknown.

Germline V gene data show CDR1 as SGHVS and CDR2 as FQNEAQ. This CDR3 is 17 amino acids long. Deletions cut 2 bases from V and 5 bases from J, with 19 bases between. Every PCR reaction included synthetic inline CDR3 controls for all V-J pairings. This table comes from immunoSEQ multiplex PCR, and its TCRdb copy is limited to in-frame clones, with some not included. Here the sample spans roughly 30,000 clones, approximately 90% being singletons. Noted time point: before natalizumab initiation. T0 refers to blood drawn before natalizumab was first infused. Broader study findings: It is unclear whether the findings reflect JC virus infection or general immunocompromise.

The rearrangement links TRBV7-8 to TRBJ1-5; D possibly corresponds to TRBD1 (6 bases). The receptor was isolated from a human donor with multiple sclerosis. The sample consisted of PBMCs. The CDR3 sequence: CASSLRGGTSPDQPQHF. CDR3 bases: TGTGCCAGCAGCTTAAGGGGCGGGACATCGCCGGATCAGCCCCAGCATTTT. The full variable domain, completed using reference TRBV7-8 and TRBJ1-5, is GAGVSQSPRYKVAKRGQDVALRCDPISGHVSLFWYQQALGQGPEFLTYFQNEAQLDKSGLPSDRFFAERPEGSVSTLKIQRTQQEDSAVYLCASSLRGGTSPDQPQHFGDGTRLSIL.